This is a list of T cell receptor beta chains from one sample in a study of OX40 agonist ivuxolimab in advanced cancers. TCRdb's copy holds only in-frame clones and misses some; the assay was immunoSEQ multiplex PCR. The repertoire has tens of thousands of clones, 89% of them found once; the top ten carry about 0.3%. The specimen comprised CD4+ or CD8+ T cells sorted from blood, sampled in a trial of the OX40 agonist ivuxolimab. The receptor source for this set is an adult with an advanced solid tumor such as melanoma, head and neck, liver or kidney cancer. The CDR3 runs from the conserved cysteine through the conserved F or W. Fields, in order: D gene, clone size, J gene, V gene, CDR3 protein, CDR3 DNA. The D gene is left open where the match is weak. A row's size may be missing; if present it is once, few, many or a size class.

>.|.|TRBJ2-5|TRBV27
CASKLAGTQETQYF
TGTGCCAGCAAGCTAGCAGGGACCCAAGAGACCCAGTACTTC
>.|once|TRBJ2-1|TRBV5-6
CASSPGMTPNYNEQFF
TGTGCCAGCAGCCCGGGAATGACCCCAAACTACAATGAGCAGTTCTTC
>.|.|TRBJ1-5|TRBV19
CASRSGDQPQHF
TGTGCCAGTAGGTCAGGGGATCAGCCCCAGCATTTT
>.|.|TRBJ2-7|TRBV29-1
CSVAGRDNYEQYF
TGCAGCGTTGCTGGCAGGGACAACTACGAGCAGTACTTC
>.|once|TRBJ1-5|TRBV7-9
CASSNSNQPQHF
TGTGCCAGCAGCAATAGCAATCAGCCCCAGCATTTT
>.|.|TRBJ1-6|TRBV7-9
CASSLATGLNSPLHF
TGTGCCAGCAGCTTAGCGACAGGTCTTAATTCACCCCTCCACTTT
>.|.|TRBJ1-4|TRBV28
CASSLSGLGEKLFF
TGTGCCAGCAGTTTATCTGGGCTCGGAGAAAAACTGTTTTTT
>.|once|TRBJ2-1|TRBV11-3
CASSLGRDEQFF
TGTGCCAGCAGCTTAGGGAGGGATGAGCAGTTCTTC
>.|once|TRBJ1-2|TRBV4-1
CASSQVTTETYTF
TGCGCCAGCAGCCAAGTGACTACAGAAACTTACACCTTC
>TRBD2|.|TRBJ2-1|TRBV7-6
CASSLVLAGMSSYNEQFF
TGTGCCAGCAGCTTAGTTCTAGCGGGTATGAGCTCCTACAATGAGCAGTTCTTC
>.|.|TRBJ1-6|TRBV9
CASSLTGVNSPLHF
TGTGCCAGCAGCCTTACGGGGGTGAATTCACCCCTCCACTTT
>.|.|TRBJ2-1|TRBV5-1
CASSLAGLISQDNEQFF
TGCGCCAGCAGCTTGGCCGGACTGATAAGTCAGGACAATGAGCAGTTCTTC
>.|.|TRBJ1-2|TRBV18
CASSPQLMSNYGYTF
TGTGCCAGCTCACCCCAATTAATGAGTAACTATGGCTACACCTTC
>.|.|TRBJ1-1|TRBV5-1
CASSLEGNTEAFF
TGCGCCAGCAGCTTGGAAGGTAACACTGAAGCTTTCTTT
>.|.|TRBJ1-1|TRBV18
CASSSVLPNTEAFF
TGTGCCAGCTCATCAGTCCTTCCGAACACTGAAGCTTTCTTT
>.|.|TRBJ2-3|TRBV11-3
CANWTVCTDTQYF
TGTGCCAACTGGACGGTGTGCACAGATACGCAGTATTTT
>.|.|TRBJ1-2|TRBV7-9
CASSLAMGLNYGYTF
TGTGCCAGCAGCTTAGCAATGGGGCTCAACTATGGCTACACCTTC
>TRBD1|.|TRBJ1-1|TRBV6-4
CASKGQANTEAFF
TGTGCCAGCAAAGGACAGGCGAACACTGAAGCTTTCTTT
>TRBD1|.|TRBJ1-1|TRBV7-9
CASSWGTGGITEAFF
TGTGCCAGCAGCTGGGGGACAGGGGGCATCACTGAAGCTTTCTTT
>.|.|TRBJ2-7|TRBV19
CASSIDLIVNDEQYF
TGTGCCAGTAGTATAGATCTTATCGTGAACGACGAGCAGTACTTC
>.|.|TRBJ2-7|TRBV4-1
CASSPREGGDEQYF
TGCGCCAGCAGCCCCCGAGAGGGGGGCGACGAGCAGTACTTC
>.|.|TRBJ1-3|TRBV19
CASSIDLFGSGNTIYF
TGTGCCAGTAGTATAGATCTTTTCGGCTCTGGAAACACCATATATTTT
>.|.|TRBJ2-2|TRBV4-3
CASSQDDPTGELFF
TGCGCCAGCAGCCAAGACGACCCGACCGGGGAGCTGTTTTTT
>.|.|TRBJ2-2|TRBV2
CASTGTETGELFF
TGTGCCAGCACCGGAACAGAAACCGGGGAGCTGTTTTTT
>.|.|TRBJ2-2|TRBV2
CASRSGRANTGELFF
TGTGCCAGCAGGTCGGGACGGGCGAACACCGGGGAGCTGTTTTTT
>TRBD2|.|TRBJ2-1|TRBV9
CASSVARTRGGINEQFF
TGTGCCAGCAGCGTAGCCCGGACTAGAGGCGGGATTAATGAGCAGTTCTTC
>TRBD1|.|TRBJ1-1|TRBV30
CAWSVQAGGYTEAFF
TGTGCCTGGAGTGTACAAGCAGGGGGTTACACTGAAGCTTTCTTT
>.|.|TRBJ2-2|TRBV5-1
CASSKNTGELFF
TGCGCCAGCAGCAAGAACACCGGGGAGCTGTTTTTT
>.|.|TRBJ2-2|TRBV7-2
CASSFRLLGNTGELFF
TGTGCCAGCAGCTTTCGACTGTTGGGGAACACCGGGGAGCTGTTTTTT
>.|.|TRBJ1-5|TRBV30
CAWSVPGRNSNQPQHF
TGTGCCTGGAGTGTTCCGGGAAGAAATAGCAATCAGCCCCAGCATTTT
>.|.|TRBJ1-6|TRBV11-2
CASSLEARGSPLHF
TGTGCCAGCAGCTTAGAGGCTAGGGGTTCACCCCTCCACTTT
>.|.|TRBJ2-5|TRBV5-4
CASSGGHRQETQYF
TGTGCCAGCAGCGGGGGACACCGGCAAGAGACCCAGTACTTC
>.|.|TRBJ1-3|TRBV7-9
CASSLAGQPSGNTIYF
TGTGCCAGCAGCTTAGCGGGGCAGCCCTCTGGAAACACCATATATTTT
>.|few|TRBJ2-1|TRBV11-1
CASSLGRPSDNEQFF
TGTGCCAGCAGCTTGGGACGGCCATCAGACAATGAGCAGTTCTTC
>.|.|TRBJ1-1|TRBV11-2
CASSLDPRNSEAFF
TGTGCCAGCAGCTTAGATCCCAGGAACAGTGAAGCTTTCTTT
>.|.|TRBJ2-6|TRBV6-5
CASSYSGRSGANVLTF
TGTGCCAGCAGTTACTCGGGGCGCTCTGGGGCCAACGTCCTGACTTTC
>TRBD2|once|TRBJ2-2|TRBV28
CASKNGREGELFF
TGTGCCAGCAAAAACGGGAGGGAGGGGGAGCTGTTTTTT